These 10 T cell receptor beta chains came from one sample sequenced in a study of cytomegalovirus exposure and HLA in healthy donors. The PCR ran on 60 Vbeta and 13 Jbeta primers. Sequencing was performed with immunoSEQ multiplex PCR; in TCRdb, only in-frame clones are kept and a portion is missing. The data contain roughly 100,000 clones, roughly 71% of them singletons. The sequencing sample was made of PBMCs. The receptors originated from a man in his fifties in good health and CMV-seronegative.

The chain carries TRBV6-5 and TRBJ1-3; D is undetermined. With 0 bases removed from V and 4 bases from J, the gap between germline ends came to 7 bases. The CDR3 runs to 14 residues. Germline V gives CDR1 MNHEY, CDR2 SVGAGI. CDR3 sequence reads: CASSYSFRGNTIYF. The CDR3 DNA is TGTGCCAGCAGTTACTCATTCAGGGGAAACACCATATATTTT.

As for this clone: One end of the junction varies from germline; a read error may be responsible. This CDR3 is CAGSFGQAANTGELFF. CDR3 DNA: TGTGCCGGCAGTTTTGGACAGGCCGCGAACACCGGGGAGCTGTTTTTT. The rearrangement uses TRBV27 and TRBJ2-2; 7 nucleotides line up with TRBD1. The CDR3 length is 16 residues. Germline CDR1 and CDR2: MNHEY and SMNVEV (reference sequence).

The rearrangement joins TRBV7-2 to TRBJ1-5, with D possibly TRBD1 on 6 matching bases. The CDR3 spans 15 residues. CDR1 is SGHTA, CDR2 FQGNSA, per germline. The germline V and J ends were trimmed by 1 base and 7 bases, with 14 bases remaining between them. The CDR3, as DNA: TGTGCCAGCAGCTTAGAGAGAGCAGGGGTCCAGCCCCAGCATTTT. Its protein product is CASSLERAGVQPQHF.

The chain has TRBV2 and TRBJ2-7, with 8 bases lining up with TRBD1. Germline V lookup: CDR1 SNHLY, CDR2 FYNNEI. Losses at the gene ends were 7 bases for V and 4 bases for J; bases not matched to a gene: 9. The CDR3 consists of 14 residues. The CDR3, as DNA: TGTGCCAGCACCCTAGGACAGGGTCCTTACGAGCAGTACTTC. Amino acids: CASTLGQGPYEQYF.

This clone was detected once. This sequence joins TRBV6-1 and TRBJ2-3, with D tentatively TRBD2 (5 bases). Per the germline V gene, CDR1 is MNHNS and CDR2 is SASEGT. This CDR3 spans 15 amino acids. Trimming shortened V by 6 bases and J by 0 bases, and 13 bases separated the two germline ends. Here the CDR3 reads CASSLSGYSTDTQYF. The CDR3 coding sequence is TGTGCCAGCAGCCTATCGGGGTACAGCACAGATACGCAGTATTTT.

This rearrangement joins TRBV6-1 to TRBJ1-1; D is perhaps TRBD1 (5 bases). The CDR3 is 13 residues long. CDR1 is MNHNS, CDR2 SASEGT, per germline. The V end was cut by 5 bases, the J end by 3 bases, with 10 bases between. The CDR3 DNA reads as TGTGCCAGCAGTTATCGGGGGGACACTGAAGCTTTCTTT. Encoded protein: CASSYRGDTEAFF.

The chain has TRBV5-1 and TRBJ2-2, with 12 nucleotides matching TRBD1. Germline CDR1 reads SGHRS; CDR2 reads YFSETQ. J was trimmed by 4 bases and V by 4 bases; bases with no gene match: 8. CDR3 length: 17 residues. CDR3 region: CASSLPGTGGSTGELFF. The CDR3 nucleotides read TGCGCCAGCAGCCTTCCCGGGACAGGGGGCAGCACCGGGGAGCTGTTTTTT.

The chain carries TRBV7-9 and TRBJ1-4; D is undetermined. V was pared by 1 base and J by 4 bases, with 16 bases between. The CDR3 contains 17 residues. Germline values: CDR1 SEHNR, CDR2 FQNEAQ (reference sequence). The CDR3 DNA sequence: TGTGCCAGCAGCTTAGGTGTAGGTGCCCGGGATAATGAAAAACTGTTTTTT. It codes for CASSLGVGARDNEKLFF.

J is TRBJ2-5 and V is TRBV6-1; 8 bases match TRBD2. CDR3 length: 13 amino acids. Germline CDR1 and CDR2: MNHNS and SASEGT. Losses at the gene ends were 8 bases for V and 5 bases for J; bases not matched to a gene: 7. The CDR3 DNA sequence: TGTGCCAGCCTTATAGCGGGATCGGAGACCCAGTACTTC. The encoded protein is CASLIAGSETQYF.

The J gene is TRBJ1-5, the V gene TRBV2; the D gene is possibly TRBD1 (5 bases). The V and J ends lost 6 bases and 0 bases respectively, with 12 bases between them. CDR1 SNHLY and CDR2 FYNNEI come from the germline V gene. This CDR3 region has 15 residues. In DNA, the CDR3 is TGTGCCAGCAGGCAGACAGACCATAGCAATCAGCCCCAGCATTTT. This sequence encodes CASRQTDHSNQPQHF.